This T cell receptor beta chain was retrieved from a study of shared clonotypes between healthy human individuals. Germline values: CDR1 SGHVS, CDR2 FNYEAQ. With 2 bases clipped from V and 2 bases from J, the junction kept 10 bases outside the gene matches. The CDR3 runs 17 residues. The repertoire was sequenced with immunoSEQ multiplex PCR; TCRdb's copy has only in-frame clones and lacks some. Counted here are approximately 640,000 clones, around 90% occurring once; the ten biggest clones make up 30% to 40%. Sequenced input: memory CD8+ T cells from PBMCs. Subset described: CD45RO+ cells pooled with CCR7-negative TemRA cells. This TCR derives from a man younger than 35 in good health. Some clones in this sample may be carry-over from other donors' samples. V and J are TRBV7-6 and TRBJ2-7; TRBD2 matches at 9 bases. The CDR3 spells CASSLLLAGKGTYEQYF. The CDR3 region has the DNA TGTGCCAGCAGCTTACTACTAGCGGGCAAGGGGACCTACGAGCAGTACTTC. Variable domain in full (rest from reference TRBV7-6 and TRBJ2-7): GAGVSQSPRYKVTKRGQDVALRCDPISGHVSLYWYRQALGQGPEFLTYFNYEAQQDKSGLPNDRFSAERPEGSISTLTIQRTEQRDSAMYRCASSLLLAGKGTYEQYFGPGTRLTVT.